Reported below is one T cell receptor (beta chain). Its cognate antigen has yet to be identified. Per-base quality was not reported, and no clone a single base away is much larger than it. The CDR3 regions of human TCRbeta chains were analyzed by immunosequencing. On the study's bioinformatics: Repertoire TCRs were matched against a reference library of SARS-CoV-2-specific TCRs generated with the MIRA antigen-specificity platform. Breadth was defined as the fraction of unique TCRs that were SARS-CoV-2-associated, and depth was defined as the fraction of total T cells that were SARS-CoV-2-associated. Using the MIRA data, each spike-specific TCR was assigned both to the spike region to which the TCR was reactive and to a CD4 or CD8 class. Log10-transformed breadth and depth values were compared by one-way ANOVA with Sidak's multiple comparisons tests. Drawn from immuneACCESS, this table holds only the in-frame rearrangements with V and J called that TCRdb kept. Clones are partly lost; checked studies trace under half to an unresolved V gene and leave the rest unexplained. D and trimming come from the DNA, and the V and J calls and clone size come from that table. In all, the sample holds nearly 35,000 clones, and less than 90% of those were seen once. The ten largest clones take up approximately 6.2% of the sample.

The germline V gene yields SGHTA for CDR1 and FQGNSA for CDR2. V trim: 5 bases; J trim: 1 base; unmatched bases: 5. The CDR3 runs 14 amino acids, cysteine and phenylalanine included. The entry retains the CDR3 DNA only, 42 bases that are in frame from base 1. Explained via the paper, the time point label denotes: baseline before first vaccination. Samples from vaccinated people were obtained from the UK trials COV001 and COV002, which included a single-blind randomized controlled phase 2/3 trial of AZD1222 (ChAdOx1 nCoV-19) in healthy adults. For TCRbeta chain sequencing, PBMC samples from trial participants were taken at day 0 and at day 28 after the second dose. The data originate from a study of T cell responses to AZD1222 COVID-19 vaccine (dated by TCRdb to 2020 to 2023). In terms of the full investigation: AZD1222 recipients given second doses at about 4 weeks or at about 12 weeks were pooled, since spike-specific TCR depth and breadth were not found to differ between the two schedules. A total of about 230 trial participants underwent TCR sequencing, of whom 207 received two doses of AZD1222 and some 26 received two doses of the MenACWY control vaccine. Trial participants were enrolled by age into 18-55, 56-69 and 70-plus year subgroups, with 148, 28 and 57 TCR-sequenced participants respectively. The investigation overall reported the following: Reportedly, almost half of the unique spike-specific TCRs recognized epitopes lying outside the regions that are mutated in the B.1.351 and B.1.1.7 variants. Participants were mostly white British and included more females than males, and it was suggested by the authors that clonal diversity may have been underestimated. In the small 56-69-year group, the increase in depth fell short of significance, most likely because of low power. Conclusions about previously exposed vaccinees are limited, since just five to seven AZD1222 recipients were seropositive for SARS-CoV-2 at baseline. The vaccine-associated CD4 TCRs covered the entire spike protein, and the dominant responses fell in regions 160-218 and 743-854. After two AZD1222 doses, spike-specific TCR breadth and depth were significantly higher than at day 0 and than in MenACWY recipients. Because no day 14 peak-response samples were available, repertoires were characterized only after the peak T cell response.

The input for sequencing was peripheral blood, taken on day 0 of AZD1222 vaccination. This TCR was sampled from an adult in good health. The chain uses TRBV7-2 and TRBJ2-7; TRBD1 agrees with 7 junctional bases. CDR3 protein: CASSPQGVSYEQYF. The DNA reads as follows: TGTGCCAGCAGCCCCCAGGGGGTTTCCTACGAGCAGTACTTC.